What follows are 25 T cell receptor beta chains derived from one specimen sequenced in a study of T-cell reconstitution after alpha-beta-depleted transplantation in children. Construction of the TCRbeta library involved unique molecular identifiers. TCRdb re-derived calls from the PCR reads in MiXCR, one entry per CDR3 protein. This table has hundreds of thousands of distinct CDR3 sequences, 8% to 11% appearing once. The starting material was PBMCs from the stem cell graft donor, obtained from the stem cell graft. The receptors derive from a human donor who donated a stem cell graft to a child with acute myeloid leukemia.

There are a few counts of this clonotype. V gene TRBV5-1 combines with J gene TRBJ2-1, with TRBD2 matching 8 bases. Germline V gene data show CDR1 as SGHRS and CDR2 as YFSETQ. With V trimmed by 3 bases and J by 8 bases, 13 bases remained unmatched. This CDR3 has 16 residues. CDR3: CASSYFEGSGIDEQFF. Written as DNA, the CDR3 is TGCGCCAGCAGCTATTTCGAGGGTAGCGGGATTGATGAGCAGTTCTTC. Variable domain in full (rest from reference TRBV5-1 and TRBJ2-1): KAGVTQTPRYLIKTRGQQVTLSCSPISGHRSVSWYQQTPGQGLQFLFEYFSETQRNKGNFPGRFSGRQFSNSRSEMNVSTLELGDSALYLCASSYFEGSGIDEQFFGPGTRLTVL.

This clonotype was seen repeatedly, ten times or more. The CDR3 sequence is CSVGQGAYEQYF. In DNA, the CDR3 is TGCAGCGTAGGGCAGGGGGCCTACGAGCAGTACTTC. J is TRBJ2-7 and V is TRBV29-1; 7 nucleotides align to TRBD1. Germline loops: CDR1 SQVTM, CDR2 ANQGSEA. J gave up 2 bases and V 6 bases, and 4 bases lay outside the gene matches. The CDR3 consists of 12 residues.

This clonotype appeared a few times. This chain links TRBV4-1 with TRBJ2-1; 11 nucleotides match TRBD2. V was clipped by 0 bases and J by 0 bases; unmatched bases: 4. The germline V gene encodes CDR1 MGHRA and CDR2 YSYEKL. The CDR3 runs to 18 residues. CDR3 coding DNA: TGCGCCAGCAGCCAAGAGACTAGCGGGGCTAGCTCCTACAATGAGCAGTTCTTC. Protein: CASSQETSGASSYNEQFF.

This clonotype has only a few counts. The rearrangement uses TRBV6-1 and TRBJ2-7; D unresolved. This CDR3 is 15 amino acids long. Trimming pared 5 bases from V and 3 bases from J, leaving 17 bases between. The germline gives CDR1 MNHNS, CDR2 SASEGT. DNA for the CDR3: TGTGCCAGCAGTCCCCCGGGTAGCAGCTTCTACGAGCAGTACTTC. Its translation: CASSPPGSSFYEQYF.

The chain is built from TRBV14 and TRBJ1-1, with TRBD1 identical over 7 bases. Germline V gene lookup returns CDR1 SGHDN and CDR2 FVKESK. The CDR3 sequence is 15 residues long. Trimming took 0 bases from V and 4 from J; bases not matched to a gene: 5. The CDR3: CASSQDQGGGTEAFF. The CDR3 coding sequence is TGTGCCAGCAGCCAAGACCAGGGGGGCGGCACTGAAGCTTTCTTT.

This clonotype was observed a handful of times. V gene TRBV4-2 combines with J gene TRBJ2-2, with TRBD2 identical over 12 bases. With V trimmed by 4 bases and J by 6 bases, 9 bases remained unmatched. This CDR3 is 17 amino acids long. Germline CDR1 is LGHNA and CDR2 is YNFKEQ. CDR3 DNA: TGTGCCAGCAGCCCATTCCGACTAGCGGGAGTAGCCGGGGAGCTGTTTTTT. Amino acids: CASSPFRLAGVAGELFF.

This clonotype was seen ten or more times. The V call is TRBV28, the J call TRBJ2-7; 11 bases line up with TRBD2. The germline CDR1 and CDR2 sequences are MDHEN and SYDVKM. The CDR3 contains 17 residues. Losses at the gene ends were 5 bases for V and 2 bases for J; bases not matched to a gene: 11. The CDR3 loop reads CASSPLTLAGGPYEQYF. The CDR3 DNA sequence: TGTGCCAGCAGTCCCCTAACTTTAGCGGGAGGGCCCTACGAGCAGTACTTC. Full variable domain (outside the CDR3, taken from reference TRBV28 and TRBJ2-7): DVKVTQSSRYLVKRTGEKVFLECVQDMDHENMFWYRQDPGLGLRLIYFSYDVKMKEKGDIPEGYSVSREKKERFSLILESASTNQTSMYLCASSPLTLAGGPYEQYFGPGTRLTVT.

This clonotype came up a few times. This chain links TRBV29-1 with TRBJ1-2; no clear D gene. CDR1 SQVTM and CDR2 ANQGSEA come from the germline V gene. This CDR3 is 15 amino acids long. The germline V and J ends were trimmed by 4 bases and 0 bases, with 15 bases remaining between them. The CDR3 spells CSVVSGLVTNYGYTF. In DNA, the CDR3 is TGCAGCGTTGTATCTGGTTTGGTAACTAACTATGGCTACACCTTC.

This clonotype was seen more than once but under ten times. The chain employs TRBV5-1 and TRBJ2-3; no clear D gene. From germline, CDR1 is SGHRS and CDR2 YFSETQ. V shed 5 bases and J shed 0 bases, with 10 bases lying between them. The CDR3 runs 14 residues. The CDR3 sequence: CASRVGSSTDTQYF. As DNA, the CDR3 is TGCGCCAGCAGGGTAGGCTCGAGCACAGATACGCAGTATTTT.

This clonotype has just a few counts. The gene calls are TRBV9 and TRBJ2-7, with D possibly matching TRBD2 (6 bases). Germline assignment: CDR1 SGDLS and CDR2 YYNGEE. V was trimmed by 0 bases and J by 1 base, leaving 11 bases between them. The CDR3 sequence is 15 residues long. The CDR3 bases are TGTGCCAGCAGCGTAGAGGGGCGGGGATCCTACGAGCAGTACTTC. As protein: CASSVEGRGSYEQYF.

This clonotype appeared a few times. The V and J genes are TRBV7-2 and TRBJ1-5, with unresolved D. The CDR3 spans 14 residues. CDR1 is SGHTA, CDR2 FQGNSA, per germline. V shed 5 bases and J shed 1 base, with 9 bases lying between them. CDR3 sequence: CASSGEMSNQPQHF. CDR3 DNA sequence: TGTGCCAGCAGCGGCGAGATGAGCAATCAGCCCCAGCATTTT.

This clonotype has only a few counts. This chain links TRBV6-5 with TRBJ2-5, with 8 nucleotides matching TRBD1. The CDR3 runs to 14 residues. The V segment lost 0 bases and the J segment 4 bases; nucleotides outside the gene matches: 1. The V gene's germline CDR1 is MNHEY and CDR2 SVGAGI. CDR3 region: CASSYSTGAETQYF. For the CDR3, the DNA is TGTGCCAGCAGTTACTCGACAGGGGCAGAGACCCAGTACTTC.

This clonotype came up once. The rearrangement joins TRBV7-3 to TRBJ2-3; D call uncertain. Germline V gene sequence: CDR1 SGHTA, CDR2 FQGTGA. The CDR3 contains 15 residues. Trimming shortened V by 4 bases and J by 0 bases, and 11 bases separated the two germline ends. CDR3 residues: CASSSRPGSTDTQYF. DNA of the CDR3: TGTGCCAGCAGCTCCCGCCCCGGTAGCACAGATACGCAGTATTTT.

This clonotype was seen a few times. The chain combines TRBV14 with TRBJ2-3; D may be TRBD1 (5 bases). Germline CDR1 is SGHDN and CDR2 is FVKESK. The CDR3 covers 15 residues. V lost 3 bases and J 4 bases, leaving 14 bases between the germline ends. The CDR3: CASSHDQGWADTQYF. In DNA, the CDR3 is TGTGCCAGCAGCCACGACCAGGGTTGGGCAGATACGCAGTATTTT.

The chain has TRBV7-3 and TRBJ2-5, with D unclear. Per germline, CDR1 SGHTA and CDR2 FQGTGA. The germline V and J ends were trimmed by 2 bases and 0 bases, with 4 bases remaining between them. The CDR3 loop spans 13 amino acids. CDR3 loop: CASSLDNQETQYF. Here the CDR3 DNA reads TGTGCCAGCAGCTTAGACAACCAAGAGACCCAGTACTTC. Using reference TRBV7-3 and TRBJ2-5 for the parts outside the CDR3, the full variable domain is GAGVSQTPSNKVTEKGKYVELRCDPISGHTALYWYRQSLGQGPEFLIYFQGTGAADDSGLPNDRFFAVRPEGSVSTLKIQRTERGDSAVYLCASSLDNQETQYFGPGTRLLVL.

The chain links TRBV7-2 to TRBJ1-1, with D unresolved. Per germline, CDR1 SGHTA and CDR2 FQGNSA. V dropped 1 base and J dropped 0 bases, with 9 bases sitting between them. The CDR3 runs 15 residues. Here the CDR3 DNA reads TGTGCCAGCAGCTTAGAGGCGGGAATGAACACTGAAGCTTTCTTT. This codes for CASSLEAGMNTEAFF.

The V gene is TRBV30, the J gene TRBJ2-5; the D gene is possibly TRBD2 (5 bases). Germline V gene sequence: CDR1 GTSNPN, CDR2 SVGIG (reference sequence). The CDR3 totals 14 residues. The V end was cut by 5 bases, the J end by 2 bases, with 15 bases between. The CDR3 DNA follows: TGTGCCTGGGAGGACGGACTTACTCAAGAGACCCAGTACTTC. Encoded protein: CAWEDGLTQETQYF.

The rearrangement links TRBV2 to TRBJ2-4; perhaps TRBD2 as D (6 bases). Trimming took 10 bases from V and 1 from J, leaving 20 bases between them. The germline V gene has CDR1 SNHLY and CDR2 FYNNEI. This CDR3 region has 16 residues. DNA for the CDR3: TGTGCCATCTTACGGGTCGCAGGAGGGGCCAAAAACATTCAGTACTTC. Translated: CAILRVAGGAKNIQYF.

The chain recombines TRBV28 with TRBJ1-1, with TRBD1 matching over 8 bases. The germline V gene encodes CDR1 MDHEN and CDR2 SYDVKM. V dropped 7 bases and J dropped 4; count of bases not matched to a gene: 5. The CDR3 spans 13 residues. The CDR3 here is CASKTGVGTEAFF. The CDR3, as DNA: TGTGCCAGCAAGACAGGGGTGGGCACTGAAGCTTTCTTT.

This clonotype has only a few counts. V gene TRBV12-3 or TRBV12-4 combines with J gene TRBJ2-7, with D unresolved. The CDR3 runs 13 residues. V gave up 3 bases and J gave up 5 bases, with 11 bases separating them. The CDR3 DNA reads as TGTGCCAGCAGTTTCTGGTCAGGAAACGAGCAGTACTTC. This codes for CASSFWSGNEQYF.

CDR3 loop: CASSLGTVTGYGYTF. The CDR3 DNA sequence: TGTGCCAGCAGCTTAGGGACAGTAACGGGCTATGGCTACACCTTC. The chain joins TRBV7-2 to TRBJ1-2, with a weak D call TRBD1 (6 bases). With 1 base removed from V and 4 bases from J, the gap between germline ends came to 13 bases. The CDR3 consists of 15 residues. Germline CDR1 SGHTA, CDR2 FQGNSA.

The CDR3 protein is CSARGGTSSYNEQFF. The CDR3 nucleotides are TGCAGTGCTAGAGGGGGGACTAGCTCCTACAATGAGCAGTTCTTC. V and J are TRBV20-1 and TRBJ2-1; 8 bases match TRBD2. The CDR3 has 15 residues. The germline gives CDR1 DFQATT, CDR2 SNEGSKA (reference sequence). V lost 1 base to trimming and J lost 0 bases; unmatched junction nucleotides: 2.

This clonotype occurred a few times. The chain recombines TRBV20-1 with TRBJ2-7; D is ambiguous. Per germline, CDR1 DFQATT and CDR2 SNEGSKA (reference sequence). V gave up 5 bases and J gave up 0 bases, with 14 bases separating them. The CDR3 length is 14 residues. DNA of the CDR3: TGCAGTGCTGCAGACCCGCTGAGCTCCTACGAGCAGTACTTC. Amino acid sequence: CSAADPLSSYEQYF.

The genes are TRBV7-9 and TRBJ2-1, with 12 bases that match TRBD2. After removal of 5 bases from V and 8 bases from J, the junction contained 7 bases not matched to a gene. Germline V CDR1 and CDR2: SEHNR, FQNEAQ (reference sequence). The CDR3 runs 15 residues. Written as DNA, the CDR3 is TGTGCCAGCAGCCCTAGCGGGAGGGCCAAGGATGAGCAGTTCTTC. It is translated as CASSPSGRAKDEQFF. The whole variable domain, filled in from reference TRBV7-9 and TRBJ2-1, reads DTGVSQNPRHKITKRGQNVTFRCDPISEHNRLYWYRQTLGQGPEFLTYFQNEAQLEKSRLLSDRFSAERPKGSFSTLEIQRTEQGDSAMYLCASSPSGRAKDEQFFGPGTRLTVL.

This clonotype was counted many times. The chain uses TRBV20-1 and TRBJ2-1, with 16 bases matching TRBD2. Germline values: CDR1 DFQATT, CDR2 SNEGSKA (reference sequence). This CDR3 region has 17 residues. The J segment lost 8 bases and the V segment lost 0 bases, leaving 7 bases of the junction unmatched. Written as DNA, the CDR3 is TGCAGTGCTAGAGAAGGGACTAGCGGGAGGGTATTTGATGAGCAGTTCTTC. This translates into CSAREGTSGRVFDEQFF.